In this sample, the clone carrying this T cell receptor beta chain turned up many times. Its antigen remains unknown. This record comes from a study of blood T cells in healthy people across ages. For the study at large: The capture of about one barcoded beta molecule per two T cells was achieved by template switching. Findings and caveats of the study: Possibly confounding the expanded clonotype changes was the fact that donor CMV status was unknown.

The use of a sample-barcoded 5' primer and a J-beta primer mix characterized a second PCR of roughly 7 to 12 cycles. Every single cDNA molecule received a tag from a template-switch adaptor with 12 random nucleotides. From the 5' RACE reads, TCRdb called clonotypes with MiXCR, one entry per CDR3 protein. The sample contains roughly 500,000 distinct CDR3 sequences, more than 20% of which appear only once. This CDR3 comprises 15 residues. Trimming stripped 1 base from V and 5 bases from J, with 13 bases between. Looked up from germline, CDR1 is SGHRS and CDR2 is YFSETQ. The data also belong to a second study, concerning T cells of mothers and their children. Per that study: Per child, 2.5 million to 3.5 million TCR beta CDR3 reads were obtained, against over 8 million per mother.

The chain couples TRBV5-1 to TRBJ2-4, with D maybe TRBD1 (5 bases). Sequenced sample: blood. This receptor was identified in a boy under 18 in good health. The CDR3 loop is CASSLRPQGENIQYF. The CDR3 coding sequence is TGCGCCAGCAGCTTGCGGCCGCAGGGCGAAAACATTCAGTACTTC.